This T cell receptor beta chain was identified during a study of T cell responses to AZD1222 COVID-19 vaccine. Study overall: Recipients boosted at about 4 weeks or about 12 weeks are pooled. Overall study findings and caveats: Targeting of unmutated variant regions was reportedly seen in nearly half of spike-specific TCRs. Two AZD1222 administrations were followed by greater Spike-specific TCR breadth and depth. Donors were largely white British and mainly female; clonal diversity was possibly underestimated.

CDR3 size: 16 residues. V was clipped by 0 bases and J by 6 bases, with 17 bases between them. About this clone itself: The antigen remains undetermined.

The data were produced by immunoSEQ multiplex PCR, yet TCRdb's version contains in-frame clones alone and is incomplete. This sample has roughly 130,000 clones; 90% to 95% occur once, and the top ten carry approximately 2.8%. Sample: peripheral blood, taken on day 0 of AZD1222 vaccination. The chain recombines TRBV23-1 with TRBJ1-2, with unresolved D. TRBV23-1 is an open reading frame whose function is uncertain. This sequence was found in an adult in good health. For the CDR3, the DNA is TGCGCCAGCAGTCAATCGGCACGGGCGGCGATCGATGGCTACACCTTC. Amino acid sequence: CASSQSARAAIDGYTF.